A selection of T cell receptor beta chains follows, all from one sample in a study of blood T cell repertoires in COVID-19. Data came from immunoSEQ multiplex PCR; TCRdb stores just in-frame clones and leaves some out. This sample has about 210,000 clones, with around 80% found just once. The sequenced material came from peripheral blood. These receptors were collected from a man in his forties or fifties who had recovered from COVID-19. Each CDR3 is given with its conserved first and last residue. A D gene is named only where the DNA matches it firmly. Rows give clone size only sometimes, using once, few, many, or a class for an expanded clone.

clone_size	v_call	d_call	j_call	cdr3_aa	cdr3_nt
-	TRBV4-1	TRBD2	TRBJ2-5	CASSQDDGGGGKTQYF	TGCGCCAGCAGCCAAGATGACGGCGGGGGGGGCAAGACCCAGTACTTC
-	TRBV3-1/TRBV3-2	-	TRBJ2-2	CASSQGTSTVAGELFF	TGTGCCAGCAGCCAAGGAACGTCGACAGTCGCCGGGGAGCTGTTTTTT
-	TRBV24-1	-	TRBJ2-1	CATREDEYNEQFF	TGTGCCACCAGGGAGGACGAGTACAATGAGCAGTTCTTC
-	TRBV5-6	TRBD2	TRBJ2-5	CASSPTTGLAGGRETQYF	TGTGCCAGCAGCCCCACCACCGGACTAGCGGGAGGTCGAGAGACCCAGTACTTC
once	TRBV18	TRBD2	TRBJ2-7	CASSSLAGGPGSYEQYF	TGTGCCAGCTCATCGCTAGCGGGAGGGCCGGGCTCCTACGAGCAGTACTTC
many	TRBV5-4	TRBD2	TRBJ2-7	CASSLKLAGGSGEQYF	TGTGCCAGCAGCCTAAAACTAGCGGGGGGCTCGGGGGAGCAGTACTTC
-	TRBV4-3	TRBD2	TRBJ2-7	CASSRTWGGLAGYEQYF	TGCGCCAGCAGCCGGACTTGGGGGGGACTAGCGGGCTACGAGCAGTACTTC
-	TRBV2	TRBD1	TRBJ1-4	CASSAGTGREKLFF	TGTGCCAGCAGTGCAGGGACAGGGCGTGAAAAACTGTTTTTT
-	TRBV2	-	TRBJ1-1	CALAQGPNTEAFF	TGTGCCTTAGCTCAGGGGCCCAACACTGAAGCTTTCTTT
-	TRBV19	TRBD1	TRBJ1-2	CASSMSTGDYGYTF	TGTGCCAGTAGTATGTCGACAGGGGACTATGGCTACACCTTC
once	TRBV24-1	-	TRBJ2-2	CATSDFGGTGELFF	TGTGCCACCAGTGATTTTGGGGGGACCGGGGAGCTGTTTTTT
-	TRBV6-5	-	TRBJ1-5	CASISSGDQPQHF	TGTGCCAGCATCAGCTCAGGGGATCAGCCCCAGCATTTT
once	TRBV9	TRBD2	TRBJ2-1	CASRSGTSKYNEQFF	TGTGCCAGCAGATCCGGGACTAGCAAGTACAATGAGCAGTTCTTC
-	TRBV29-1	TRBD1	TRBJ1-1	CSVAFGTGNTEAFF	TGCAGCGTGGCCTTTGGGACAGGGAACACTGAAGCTTTCTTT
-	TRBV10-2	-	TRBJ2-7	CASGLRGRGYEQYF	TGCGCCAGCGGACTGCGAGGGCGAGGCTACGAGCAGTACTTC
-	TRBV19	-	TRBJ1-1	CASSSGLVDTEAFF	TGTGCCAGTAGCAGCGGCCTTGTAGACACTGAAGCTTTCTTT
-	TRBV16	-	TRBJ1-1	CASSQSGGFTEAFF	TGTGCCAGCAGCCAATCGGGGGGATTCACTGAAGCTTTCTTT
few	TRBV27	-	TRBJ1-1	CASSRKDSSTEAFF	TGTGCCAGCAGTCGTAAGGACAGCAGCACTGAAGCTTTCTTT
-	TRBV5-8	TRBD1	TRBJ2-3	CASSPGTVSTDTQYF	TGTGCCAGCAGCCCAGGGACAGTGAGCACAGATACGCAGTATTTT
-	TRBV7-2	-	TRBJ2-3	CASSLTYTDTQYF	TGTGCCAGCAGCTTAACATACACAGATACGCAGTATTTT
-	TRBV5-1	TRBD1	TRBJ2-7	CASSLGQGSYEQYF	TGCGCCAGCAGCCTAGGACAGGGCTCCTACGAGCAGTACTTC